This T cell receptor (beta chain) was observed in a study of blood T cell repertoires in COVID-19. In the study overall: The origin of the acute and convalescent COVID-19 samples was the United States, Italy and Spain. In each case, the material was cDNA or gDNA derived from T cells, B-cell-depleted T cells, or PBMCs.

The study recruited people aged roughly 18 to 100 years across around 24 US areas. In the original analysis: For nucleated cells, counts were estimated from reference gene primer amplification. The protocol was immunoSEQ multiplex PCR, while the TCRdb copy is restricted to in-frame clones and leaves out a portion. That table furnishes V, J and clone size, whereas the DNA furnished D and trimming. The table records under 350,000 clones, 80% to 90% of them present only once. The CDR3 spans 15 residues. Germline values: CDR1 SGDLS, CDR2 YYNGEE. V lost 0 bases to trimming and J lost 4 bases; unmatched junction nucleotides: 4.

This TCR was sampled from a woman in her thirties or forties with acute COVID-19. Sequencing input: PBMCs or T cells enriched from blood (not recorded which). This chain links TRBV9 with TRBJ2-1, with 7 nucleotides matching TRBD2. CDR3 nucleotide sequence: TGTGCCAGCAGCGTAGGCGGGAGCTGGTACAATGAGCAGTTCTTC. Its protein is CASSVGGSWYNEQFF.